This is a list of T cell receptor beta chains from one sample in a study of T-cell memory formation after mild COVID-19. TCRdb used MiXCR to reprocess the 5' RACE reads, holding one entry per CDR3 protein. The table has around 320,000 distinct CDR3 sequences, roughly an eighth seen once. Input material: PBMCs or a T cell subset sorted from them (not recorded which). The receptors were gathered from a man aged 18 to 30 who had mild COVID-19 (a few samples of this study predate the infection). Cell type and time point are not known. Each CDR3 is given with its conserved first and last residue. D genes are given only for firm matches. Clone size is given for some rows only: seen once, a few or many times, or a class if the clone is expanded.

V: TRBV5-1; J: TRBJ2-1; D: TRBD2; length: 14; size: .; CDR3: CASSLTSGGREQFF; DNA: TGCGCCAGCAGCCTGACTAGCGGGGGACGTGAGCAGTTCTTC
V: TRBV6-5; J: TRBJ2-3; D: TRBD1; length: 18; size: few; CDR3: CATLKGVPGGVGTDTQYF; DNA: TGTGCCACCCTAAAAGGGGTTCCAGGGGGCGTTGGCACAGATACGCAGTATTTT
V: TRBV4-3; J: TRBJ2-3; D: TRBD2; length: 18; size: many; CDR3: CASSQDGSGGTSTDTQYF; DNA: TGCGCCAGCAGCCAAGATGGTAGCGGGGGGACTAGCACAGATACGCAGTATTTT
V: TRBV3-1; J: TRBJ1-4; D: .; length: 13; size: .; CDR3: CASSQETDEKLFF; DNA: TGTGCCAGCAGCCAAGAGACGGATGAAAAACTGTTTTTT
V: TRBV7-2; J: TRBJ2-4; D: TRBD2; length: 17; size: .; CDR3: CASSLPGTSGGLNIQYF; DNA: TGTGCCAGCAGCCTCCCCGGGACTAGCGGGGGGCTGAACATTCAGTACTTC
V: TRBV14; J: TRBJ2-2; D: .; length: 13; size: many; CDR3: CASSPWGTGELFF; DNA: TGTGCCAGCAGCCCATGGGGCACCGGGGAGCTGTTTTTT
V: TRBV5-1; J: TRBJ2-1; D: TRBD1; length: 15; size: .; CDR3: CASSSTGGPYNEQFF; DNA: TGCGCCAGCAGCTCTACAGGGGGCCCCTACAATGAGCAGTTCTTC
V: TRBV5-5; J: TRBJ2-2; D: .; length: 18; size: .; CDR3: CASSLASRITLNTGELFF; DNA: TGTGCCAGCAGCTTGGCCTCCAGGATTACTCTGAACACCGGGGAGCTGTTTTTT
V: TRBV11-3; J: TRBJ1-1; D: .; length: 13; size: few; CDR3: CASSLARQTEAFF; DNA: TGTGCCAGCAGCTTAGCCCGACAGACTGAAGCTTTCTTT
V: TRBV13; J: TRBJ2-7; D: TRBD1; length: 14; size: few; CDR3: CASSSTGGIYEQYF; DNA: TGTGCCAGCAGCTCGACAGGGGGAATTTACGAGCAGTACTTC
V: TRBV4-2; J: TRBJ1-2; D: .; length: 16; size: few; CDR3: CASSQDGTGANYGYTF; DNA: TGTGCCAGCAGCCAAGATGGGACGGGGGCCAACTATGGCTACACCTTC
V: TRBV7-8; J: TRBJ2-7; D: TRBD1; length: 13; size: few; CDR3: CASSRDRVREQYF; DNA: TGTGCCAGCAGCCGCGACAGGGTGAGGGAGCAGTACTTC
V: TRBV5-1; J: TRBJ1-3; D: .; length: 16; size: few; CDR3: CASSLVGGATGNTIYF; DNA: TGCGCCAGCAGCTTGGTCGGGGGAGCAACTGGAAACACCATATATTTT
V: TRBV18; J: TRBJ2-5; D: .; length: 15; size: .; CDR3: CASSTLVGERETQYF; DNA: TGTGCCAGCTCCACCCTGGTCGGGGAAAGAGAGACCCAGTACTTC
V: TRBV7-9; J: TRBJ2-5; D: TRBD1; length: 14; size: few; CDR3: CASSFEDRGETQYF; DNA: TGTGCCAGCAGCTTCGAGGACAGGGGGGAGACCCAGTACTTC
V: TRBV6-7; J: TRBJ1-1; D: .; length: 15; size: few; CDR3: CASSTTGTRNTEAFF; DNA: TGTGCCAGCAGCACTACCGGGACACGAAACACTGAAGCTTTCTTT
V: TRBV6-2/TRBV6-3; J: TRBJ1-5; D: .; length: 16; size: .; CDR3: CASRGRHRWAGQPQHF; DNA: TGTGCCAGCAGGGGACGACATCGTTGGGCCGGTCAGCCCCAGCATTTT
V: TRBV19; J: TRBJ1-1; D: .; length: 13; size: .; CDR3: CASRKAGSTEAFF; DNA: TGTGCCAGTAGGAAGGCAGGGTCGACTGAAGCTTTCTTT
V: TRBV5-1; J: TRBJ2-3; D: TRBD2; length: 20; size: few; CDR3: CASSSRIGTSGGLRTDTQYF; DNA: TGCGCCAGCAGCTCCCGCATCGGGACTAGCGGGGGCCTCCGCACAGATACGCAGTATTTT
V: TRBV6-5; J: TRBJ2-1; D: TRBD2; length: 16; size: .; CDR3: CASSRVAGGPYNEQFF; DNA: TGTGCCAGCAGTAGGGTAGCGGGGGGGCCCTACAATGAGCAGTTCTTC
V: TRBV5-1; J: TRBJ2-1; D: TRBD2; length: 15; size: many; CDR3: CASSLSWTSGGEQFF; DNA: TGCGCCAGCAGCTTGTCCTGGACTAGCGGGGGCGAGCAGTTCTTC
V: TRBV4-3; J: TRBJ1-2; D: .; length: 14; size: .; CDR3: CASSQERQNYGYTF; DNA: TGCGCCAGCAGCCAAGAGCGGCAGAACTATGGCTACACCTTC
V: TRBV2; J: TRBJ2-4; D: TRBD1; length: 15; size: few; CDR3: CASSEKPQGANIQYF; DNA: TGTGCCAGCAGTGAAAAGCCGCAGGGGGCGAACATTCAGTACTTC
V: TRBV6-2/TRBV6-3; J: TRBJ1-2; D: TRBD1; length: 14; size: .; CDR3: CASSTDYRGSGYTF; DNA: TGTGCCAGCAGTACCGACTACAGGGGAAGTGGCTACACCTTC
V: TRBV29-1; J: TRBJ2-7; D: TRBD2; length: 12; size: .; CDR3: CSAVGGTYEQYF; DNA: TGCAGCGCCGTGGGGGGGACCTACGAGCAGTACTTC
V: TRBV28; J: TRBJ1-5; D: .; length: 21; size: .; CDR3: CASSLGFFGASAIYSNQPQHF; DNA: TGTGCCAGCAGTTTAGGTTTCTTCGGAGCGTCAGCGATTTATAGCAATCAGCCCCAGCATTTT
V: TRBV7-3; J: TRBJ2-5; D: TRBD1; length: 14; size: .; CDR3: CASSLDRGQRTQYF; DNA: TGTGCCAGCAGCTTGGACAGGGGGCAAAGGACCCAGTACTTC
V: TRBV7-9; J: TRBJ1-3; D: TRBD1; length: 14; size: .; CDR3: CASSIRQGGNTIYF; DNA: TGTGCCAGCAGCATCAGACAGGGTGGAAACACCATATATTTT
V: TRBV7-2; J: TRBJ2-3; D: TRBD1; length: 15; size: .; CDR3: CASSRDRQRGDTQYF; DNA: TGTGCCAGCAGCCGGGACAGGCAAAGAGGGGATACGCAGTATTTT
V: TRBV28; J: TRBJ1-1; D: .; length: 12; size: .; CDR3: CASIGWRTEAFF; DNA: TGTGCCAGCATAGGGTGGCGCACTGAAGCTTTCTTT
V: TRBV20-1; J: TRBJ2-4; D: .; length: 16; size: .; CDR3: CSARDRRGLAKNIQYF; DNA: TGCAGTGCTAGAGATCGGCGGGGGCTAGCCAAAAACATTCAGTACTTC
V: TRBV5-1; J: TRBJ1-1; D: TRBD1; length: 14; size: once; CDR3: CASSLGQGLVEAFF; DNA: TGCGCCAGCAGCTTGGGACAGGGTTTGGTTGAAGCTTTCTTT